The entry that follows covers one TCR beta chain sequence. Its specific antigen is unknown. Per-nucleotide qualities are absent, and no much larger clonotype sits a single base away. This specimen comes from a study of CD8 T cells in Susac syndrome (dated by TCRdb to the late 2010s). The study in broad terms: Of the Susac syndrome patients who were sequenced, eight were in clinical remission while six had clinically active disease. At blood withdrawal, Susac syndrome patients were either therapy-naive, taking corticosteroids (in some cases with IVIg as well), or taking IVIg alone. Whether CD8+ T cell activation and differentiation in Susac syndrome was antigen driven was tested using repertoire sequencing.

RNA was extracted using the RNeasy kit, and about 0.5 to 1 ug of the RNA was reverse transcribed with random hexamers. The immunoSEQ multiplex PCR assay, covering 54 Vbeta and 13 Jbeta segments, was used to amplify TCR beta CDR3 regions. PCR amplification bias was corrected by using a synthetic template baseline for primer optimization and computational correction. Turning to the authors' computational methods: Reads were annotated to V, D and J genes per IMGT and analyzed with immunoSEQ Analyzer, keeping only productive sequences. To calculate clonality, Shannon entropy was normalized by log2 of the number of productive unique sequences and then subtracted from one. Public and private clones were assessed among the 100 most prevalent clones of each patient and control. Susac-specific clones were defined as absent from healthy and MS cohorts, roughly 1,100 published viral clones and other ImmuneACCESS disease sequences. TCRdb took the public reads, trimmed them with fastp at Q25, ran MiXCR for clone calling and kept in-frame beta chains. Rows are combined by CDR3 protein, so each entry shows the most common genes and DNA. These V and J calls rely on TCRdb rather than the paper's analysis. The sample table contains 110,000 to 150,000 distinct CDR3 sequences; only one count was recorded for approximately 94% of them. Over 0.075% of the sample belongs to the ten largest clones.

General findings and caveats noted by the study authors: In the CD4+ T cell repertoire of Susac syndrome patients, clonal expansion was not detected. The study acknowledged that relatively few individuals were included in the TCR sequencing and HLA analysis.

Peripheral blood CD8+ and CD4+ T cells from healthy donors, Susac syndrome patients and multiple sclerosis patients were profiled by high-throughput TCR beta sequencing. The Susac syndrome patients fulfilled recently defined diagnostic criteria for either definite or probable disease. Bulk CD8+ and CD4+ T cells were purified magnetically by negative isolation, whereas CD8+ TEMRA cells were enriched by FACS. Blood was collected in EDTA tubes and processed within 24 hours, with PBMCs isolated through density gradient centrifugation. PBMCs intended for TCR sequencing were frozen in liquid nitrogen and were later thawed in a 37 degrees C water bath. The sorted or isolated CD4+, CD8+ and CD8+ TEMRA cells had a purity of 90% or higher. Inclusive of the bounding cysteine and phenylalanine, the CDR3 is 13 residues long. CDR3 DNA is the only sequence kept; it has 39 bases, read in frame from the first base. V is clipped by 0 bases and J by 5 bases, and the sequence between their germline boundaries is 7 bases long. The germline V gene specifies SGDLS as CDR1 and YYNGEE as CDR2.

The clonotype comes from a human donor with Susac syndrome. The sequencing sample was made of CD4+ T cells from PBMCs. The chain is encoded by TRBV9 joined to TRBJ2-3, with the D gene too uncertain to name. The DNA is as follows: TGTGCCAGCAGCGTAGGGGCTGGAGATACGCAGTATTTT. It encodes CASSVGAGDTQYF. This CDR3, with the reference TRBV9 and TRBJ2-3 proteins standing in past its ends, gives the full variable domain DSGVTQTPKHLITATGQRVTLRCSPRSGDLSVYWYQQSLDQGLQFLIQYYNGEERAKGNILERFSAQQFPDLHSELNLSSLELGDSALYFCASSVGAGDTQYFGPGTRLTVL.